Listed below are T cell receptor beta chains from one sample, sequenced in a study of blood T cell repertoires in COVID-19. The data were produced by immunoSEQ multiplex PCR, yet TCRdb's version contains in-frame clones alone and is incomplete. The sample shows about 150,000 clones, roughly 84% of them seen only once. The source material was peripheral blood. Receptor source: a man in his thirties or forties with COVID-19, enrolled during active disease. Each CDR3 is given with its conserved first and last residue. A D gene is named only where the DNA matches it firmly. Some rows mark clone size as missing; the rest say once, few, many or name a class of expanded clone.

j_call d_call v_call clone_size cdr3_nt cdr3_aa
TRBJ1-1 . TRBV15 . TGTGCCACCAGCAGAGACCCAGGGATGAACACTGAAGCTTTCTTT CATSRDPGMNTEAFF
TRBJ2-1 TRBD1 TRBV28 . TGTGCCAGCCGACGACAGGGAGTCAATGAGCAGTTCTTC CASRRQGVNEQFF
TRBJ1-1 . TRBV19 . TGTGCCAGTAGCCTTGAAGCTTTCTTT CASSLEAFF
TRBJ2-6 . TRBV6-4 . TGTGCCAGCAGTCAGTCCTCTGGGGCCAACGTCCTGACTTTC CASSQSSGANVLTF
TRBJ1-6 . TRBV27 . TGTGCCAGCAGTTTTCTAGGACAGAGCTCCTATAATTCACCCCTCCACTTT CASSFLGQSSYNSPLHF
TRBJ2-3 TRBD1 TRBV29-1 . TGCAGCGTCGGACAGGGAAATACGCAGTATTTT CSVGQGNTQYF
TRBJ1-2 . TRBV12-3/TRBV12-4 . TGTGCCAGCAGTTTAGGGGCCTATGGCTACACCTTC CASSLGAYGYTF
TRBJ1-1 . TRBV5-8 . TGTGCCAGCAGCCGCGGGACCGGAAACACTGAAGCTTTCTTT CASSRGTGNTEAFF
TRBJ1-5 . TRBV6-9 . TGTGCCAGCAGTTATTGGTCAGTCAATCAGCCCCAGCATTTT CASSYWSVNQPQHF
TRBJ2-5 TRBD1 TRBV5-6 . TGTGCCAGCAGCGGGGGACAGGGGGCTGGTGAGACCCAGTACTTC CASSGGQGAGETQYF
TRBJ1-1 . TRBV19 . TGTGCCAGTAGCTTGACAGTGAACACTGAAGCTTTCTTT CASSLTVNTEAFF
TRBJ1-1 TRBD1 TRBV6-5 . TGTGCCAGCAAGCCGACAGGGGTCACTGAAGCTTTCTTT CASKPTGVTEAFF
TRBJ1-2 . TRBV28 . TGTGCCAGCAGTTTACCCCCTCCTAGGTACGGCTACACCTTC CASSLPPPRYGYTF
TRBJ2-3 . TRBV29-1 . TGCAGCGTTGGGACTCCGGATACGCAGTATTTT CSVGTPDTQYF
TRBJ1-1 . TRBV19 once TGTGCCAGTTTAACAGGCGGCATGAACACTGAAGCTTTCTTT CASLTGGMNTEAFF
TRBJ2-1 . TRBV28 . TGTGCCAGCAGCCGGGCGGGCCGGGGACAGTTCTTC CASSRAGRGQFF
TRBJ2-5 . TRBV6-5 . TGTGCCAGCACTAACAGGGAAAGAGAGACCCAGTACTTC CASTNRERETQYF
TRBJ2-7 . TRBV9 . TGTGCCAGCGCCCCGGTGGTCTATTCCTACGAGCAGTACTTC CASAPVVYSYEQYF
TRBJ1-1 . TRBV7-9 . TGTGCCAGCACCCCTAGCTCGGCGAACACTGAAGCTTTCTTT CASTPSSANTEAFF
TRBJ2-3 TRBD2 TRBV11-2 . TGTGCCAGCAGCGCCCCCGCCTGGGCTAGCGGCTTCACAGATACGCAGTATTTT CASSAPAWASGFTDTQYF
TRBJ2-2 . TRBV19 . TGTGCCAGTAGTCCAAGACACCCGACTAGGACCGTCAATCTTTTAGACACCGGGGAGCTGTTTTTT CASSPRHPTRTVNLLDTGELFF
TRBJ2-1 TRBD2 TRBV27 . TGTGCCAGCAGGGAGGCTAGCGGGAGCGAGTTCTTC CASREASGSEFF
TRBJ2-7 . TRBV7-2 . TGTGCCAGCAGCTTAGTCCTACAGTCGAGCTACGAGCAGTACTTC CASSLVLQSSYEQYF
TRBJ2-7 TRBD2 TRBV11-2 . TGTGCCAGCAGCTTCGGGACTAGCTACGAGCAGTACTTC CASSFGTSYEQYF
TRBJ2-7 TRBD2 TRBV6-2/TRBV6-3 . TGTGCCAGCAGTCCGGCGGGGGGCGGGGCATTCTACGAGCAGTACTTC CASSPAGGGAFYEQYF
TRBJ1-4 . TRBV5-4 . TGTGCCAGCAGCGAGGGCTCTGGTGAAAAACTGTTTTTT CASSEGSGEKLFF
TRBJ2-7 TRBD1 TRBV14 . TGTGCCAGCAGCCAAGCAGACAGGGTTGGCGAGCAGTACTTC CASSQADRVGEQYF
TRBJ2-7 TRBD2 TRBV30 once TGTGCCTGGAGTGGGCTTAGCGGGGGGAAAACGAACGAGCAGTACTTC CAWSGLSGGKTNEQYF
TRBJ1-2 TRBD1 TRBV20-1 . TGCAGTGCTCCCGACAGGGCTGGCTACACCTTC CSAPDRAGYTF
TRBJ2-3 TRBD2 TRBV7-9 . TGTGCCAGCAGCACCCGACTAGCGGGGTTCACAGATACGCAGTATTTT CASSTRLAGFTDTQYF
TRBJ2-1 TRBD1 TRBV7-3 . TGTGCCAGCAGCTTAATGTTCGGACAGGGGTACGACAATGAGCAGTTCTTC CASSLMFGQGYDNEQFF
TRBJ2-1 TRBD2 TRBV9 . TGTGCCAGCAGCGCCCCTCTAGCGGGAGCTATCGATGAGCAGTTCTTC CASSAPLAGAIDEQFF
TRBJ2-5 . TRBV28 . TGTGCCAGCGTCTCCAGAAAGTACCAAGAGACCCAGTACTTC CASVSRKYQETQYF
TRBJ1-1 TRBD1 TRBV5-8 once TGTGCCAGCAGCCGACGAGGACAGGGAACTGAAGCTTTCTTT CASSRRGQGTEAFF
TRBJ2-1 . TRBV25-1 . TGTGCCAGCAGTGTAGCGCATGAGCAGTTCTTC CASSVAHEQFF